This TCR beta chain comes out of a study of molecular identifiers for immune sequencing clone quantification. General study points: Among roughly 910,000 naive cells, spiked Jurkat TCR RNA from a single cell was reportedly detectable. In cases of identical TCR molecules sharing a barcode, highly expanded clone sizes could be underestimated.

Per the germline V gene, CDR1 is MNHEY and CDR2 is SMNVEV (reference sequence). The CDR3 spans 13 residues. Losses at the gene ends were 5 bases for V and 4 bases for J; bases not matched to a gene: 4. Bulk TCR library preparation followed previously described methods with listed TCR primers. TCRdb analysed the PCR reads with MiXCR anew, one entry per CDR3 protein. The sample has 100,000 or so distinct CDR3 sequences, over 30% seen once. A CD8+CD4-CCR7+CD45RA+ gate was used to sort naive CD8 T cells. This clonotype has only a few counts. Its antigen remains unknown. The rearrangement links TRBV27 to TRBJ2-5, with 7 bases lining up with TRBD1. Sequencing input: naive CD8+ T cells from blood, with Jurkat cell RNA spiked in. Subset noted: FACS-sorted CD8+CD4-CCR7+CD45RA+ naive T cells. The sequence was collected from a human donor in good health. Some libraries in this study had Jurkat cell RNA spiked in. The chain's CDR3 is CASSPDRAETQYF. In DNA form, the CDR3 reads TGTGCCAGCAGTCCCGACAGGGCAGAGACCCAGTACTTC.